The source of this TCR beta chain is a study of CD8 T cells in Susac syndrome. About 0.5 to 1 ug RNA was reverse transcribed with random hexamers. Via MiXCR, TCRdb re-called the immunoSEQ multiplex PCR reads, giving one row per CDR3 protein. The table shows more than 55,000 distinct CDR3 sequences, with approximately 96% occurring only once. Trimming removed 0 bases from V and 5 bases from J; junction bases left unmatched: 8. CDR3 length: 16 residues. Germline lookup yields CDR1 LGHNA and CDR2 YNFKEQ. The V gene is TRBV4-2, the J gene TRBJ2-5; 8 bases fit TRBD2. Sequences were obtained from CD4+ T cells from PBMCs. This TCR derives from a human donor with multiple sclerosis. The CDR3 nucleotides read TGTGCCAGCAGCCAAGAAGCCACGGGGGGGCCTGAGACCCAGTACTTC. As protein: CASSQEATGGPETQYF.